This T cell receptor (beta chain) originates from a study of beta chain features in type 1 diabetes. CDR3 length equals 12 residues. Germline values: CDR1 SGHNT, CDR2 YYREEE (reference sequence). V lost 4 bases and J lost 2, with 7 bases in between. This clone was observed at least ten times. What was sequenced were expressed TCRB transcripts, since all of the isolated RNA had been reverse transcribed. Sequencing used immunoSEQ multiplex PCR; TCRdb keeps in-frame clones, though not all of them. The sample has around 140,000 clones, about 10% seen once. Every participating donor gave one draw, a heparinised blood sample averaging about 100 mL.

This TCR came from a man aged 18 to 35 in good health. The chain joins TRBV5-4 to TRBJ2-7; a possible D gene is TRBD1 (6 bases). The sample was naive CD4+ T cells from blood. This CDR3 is CASSGDTYEQYF. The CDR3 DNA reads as TGTGCCAGCAGCGGGGACACCTACGAGCAGTACTTC.